A selection of T cell receptor beta chains follows, all from one sample in a study of blood T cell repertoires in COVID-19. Repertoires were generated with immunoSEQ multiplex PCR, while TCRdb's copy carries only in-frame clones and drops some. The repertoire holds some 62,000 clones, about nine tenths seen once, with about 5% in the top ten. Material for sequencing was peripheral blood. The receptors were gathered from a human donor in a cohort sampled during active COVID-19. The CDR3 runs from the conserved cysteine through the conserved F or W. The D gene is left open where the match is weak. Some rows mark clone size as missing; the rest say once, few, many or name a class of expanded clone.

CDR3nt: TGTGCCAGCAGTATGAATCCGCTACGGGGGGGAGGCTACACCTTC
CDR3aa: CASSMNPLRGGGYTF
d_gene: .
j_gene: TRBJ1-2
abundance: once
v_gene: TRBV25-1

CDR3nt: TGTGCCAGCAGCGACCGAGGACTAGCGGGGCATGAGCAGTTCTTC
CDR3aa: CASSDRGLAGHEQFF
d_gene: TRBD2
j_gene: TRBJ2-1
abundance: once
v_gene: TRBV9

CDR3nt: TGCGCCAGCAGCCTCCTTGAGGGAGCCTCCTACAATGAGCAGTTCTTC
CDR3aa: CASSLLEGASYNEQFF
d_gene: .
j_gene: TRBJ2-1
abundance: .
v_gene: TRBV5-1

CDR3nt: TGCGCCAGCAGCTTGGTCGCGGGACAGGGCTACAATGAGCAGTTCTTC
CDR3aa: CASSLVAGQGYNEQFF
d_gene: TRBD1
j_gene: TRBJ2-1
abundance: .
v_gene: TRBV5-1

CDR3nt: TGTGCCAGCAGCCCTCAAGGGGGCTGGAACACCGGGGAGCTGTTTTTT
CDR3aa: CASSPQGGWNTGELFF
d_gene: TRBD1
j_gene: TRBJ2-2
abundance: .
v_gene: TRBV3-1/TRBV3-2

CDR3nt: TGCAGTGCTAGTACTAGCCTGACAGATACGCAGTATTTT
CDR3aa: CSASTSLTDTQYF
d_gene: .
j_gene: TRBJ2-3
abundance: .
v_gene: TRBV20-1

CDR3nt: TGCGCCAGCAGCTTGGCCTTACAGCCCTCGGGGGCCAACGTCCTGACTTTC
CDR3aa: CASSLALQPSGANVLTF
d_gene: .
j_gene: TRBJ2-6
abundance: once
v_gene: TRBV5-1

CDR3nt: TGTGCCACCAGCGGGGACAGGACAAAACCATCAACTAATGAAAAACTGTTTTTT
CDR3aa: CATSGDRTKPSTNEKLFF
d_gene: TRBD1
j_gene: TRBJ1-4
abundance: .
v_gene: TRBV15

CDR3nt: TGTGCCAGCAGACTGAGCGGGCCCCAGCATTTT
CDR3aa: CASRLSGPQHF
d_gene: .
j_gene: TRBJ1-5
abundance: .
v_gene: TRBV27

CDR3nt: TGCAGCGTTGTTTGGTGGAGGGAATACAATGAGCAGTTCTTC
CDR3aa: CSVVWWREYNEQFF
d_gene: .
j_gene: TRBJ2-1
abundance: .
v_gene: TRBV29-1

CDR3nt: TGTGCCAGCAGTTTGGGAGGGGGTGGGAAGACCCAGTACTTC
CDR3aa: CASSLGGGGKTQYF
d_gene: .
j_gene: TRBJ2-5
abundance: .
v_gene: TRBV27

CDR3nt: TGTGCCAGCAGCTTAAGACTAGGGGTTGGTGAGACCCAGTACTTC
CDR3aa: CASSLRLGVGETQYF
d_gene: .
j_gene: TRBJ2-5
abundance: .
v_gene: TRBV7-6

CDR3nt: TGTGCCAGCAGTTTAAGGGTGGGGCATGGCTACACCTTC
CDR3aa: CASSLRVGHGYTF
d_gene: .
j_gene: TRBJ1-2
abundance: .
v_gene: TRBV12-3/TRBV12-4

CDR3nt: TGTGCCACCAGCAGAGATCGAGGCAGGGGGGCGTACGAGCAGTACTTC
CDR3aa: CATSRDRGRGAYEQYF
d_gene: .
j_gene: TRBJ2-7
abundance: .
v_gene: TRBV15

CDR3nt: TGTGCCAGCAGCTTAGCGACAGTATCTTCCCTAGCCAAAAACATTCAGTACTTC
CDR3aa: CASSLATVSSLAKNIQYF
d_gene: .
j_gene: TRBJ2-4
abundance: .
v_gene: TRBV7-8

CDR3nt: TGTGCCAGCTCACCGGAGGGAGGAGGTAGAAATCAGCCCCAGCATTTT
CDR3aa: CASSPEGGGRNQPQHF
d_gene: .
j_gene: TRBJ1-5
abundance: .
v_gene: TRBV18

CDR3nt: TGTGCCACCTCCGACAGGGCCATAGCAGATGAGCAGTTCTTC
CDR3aa: CATSDRAIADEQFF
d_gene: TRBD1
j_gene: TRBJ2-1
abundance: .
v_gene: TRBV10-3

CDR3nt: TGTGCCAGCAGCTTAATGTCTACTGAAGCTTTCTTT
CDR3aa: CASSLMSTEAFF
d_gene: .
j_gene: TRBJ1-1
abundance: .
v_gene: TRBV7-2

CDR3nt: TGTGCCAGTAGTGGGGGCCCAGGGACCCAGTACTTC
CDR3aa: CASSGGPGTQYF
d_gene: .
j_gene: TRBJ2-5
abundance: .
v_gene: TRBV19

CDR3nt: TGTGCCAGCAGCATCCTCGGGACAGTCACCGGGGAGCTGTTTTTT
CDR3aa: CASSILGTVTGELFF
d_gene: TRBD1
j_gene: TRBJ2-2
abundance: .
v_gene: TRBV7-2

CDR3nt: TGTGCCAGCAAGTTTATTAGTGTGAACACTGAAGCTTTCTTT
CDR3aa: CASKFISVNTEAFF
d_gene: .
j_gene: TRBJ1-1
abundance: .
v_gene: TRBV27

CDR3nt: TGCGCCAGCAGCCAAGATCGGGCAGGGGTAGGAGTCTATGGCTACACCTTC
CDR3aa: CASSQDRAGVGVYGYTF
d_gene: .
j_gene: TRBJ1-2
abundance: .
v_gene: TRBV4-3

CDR3nt: TGTGCCAGCAGCCACGCCGGGGAGCTGTTTTTT
CDR3aa: CASSHAGELFF
d_gene: .
j_gene: TRBJ2-2
abundance: .
v_gene: TRBV3-1/TRBV3-2

CDR3nt: TGTGCCACCCGACGTGGGGGGGACCAATACGAGCAGTACTTC
CDR3aa: CATRRGGDQYEQYF
d_gene: TRBD2
j_gene: TRBJ2-7
abundance: .
v_gene: TRBV28

CDR3nt: TGTGCCAGCAGCCAACGTGACAGGGGAATCCACTTT
CDR3aa: CASSQRDRGIHF
d_gene: TRBD1
j_gene: TRBJ1-6
abundance: .
v_gene: TRBV3-1/TRBV3-2

CDR3nt: TGTGCCAGCAGTTCAACGGACAGGGGGAGCAATCAGCCCCAGCATTTT
CDR3aa: CASSSTDRGSNQPQHF
d_gene: TRBD1
j_gene: TRBJ1-5
abundance: .
v_gene: TRBV6-5

CDR3nt: TGCAGCGTGGTACAGGGGGCAGGGGAGACCCAGTACTTC
CDR3aa: CSVVQGAGETQYF
d_gene: TRBD1
j_gene: TRBJ2-5
abundance: .
v_gene: TRBV29-1